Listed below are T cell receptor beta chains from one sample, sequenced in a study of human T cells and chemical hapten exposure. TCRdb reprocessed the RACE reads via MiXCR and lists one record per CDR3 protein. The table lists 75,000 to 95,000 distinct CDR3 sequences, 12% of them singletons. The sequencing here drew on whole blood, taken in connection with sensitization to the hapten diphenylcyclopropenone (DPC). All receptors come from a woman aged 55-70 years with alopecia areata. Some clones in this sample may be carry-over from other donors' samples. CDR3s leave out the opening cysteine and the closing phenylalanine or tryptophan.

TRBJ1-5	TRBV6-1	ASILGGGQPQH
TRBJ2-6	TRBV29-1	SVKSGANVLT
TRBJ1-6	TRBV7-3	ASSSHRGLNSPLH
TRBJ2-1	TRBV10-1	ASSDPSGAFNEQF
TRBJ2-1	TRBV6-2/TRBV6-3	ASSYPLTSGGAINEQF
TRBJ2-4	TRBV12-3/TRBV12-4	ASRPPGQNIQY
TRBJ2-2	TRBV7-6	ASSLYSGNTGELF
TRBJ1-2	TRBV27	ASRGTGGNYGYT
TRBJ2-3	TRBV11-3	ASSLVFSDTQY
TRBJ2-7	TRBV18	ASSPRGASYEQY
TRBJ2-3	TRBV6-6	ASSNTGNTDTQY
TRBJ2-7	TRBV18	ASSPRRGQDEQY
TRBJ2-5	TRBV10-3	AITPRQGETQY
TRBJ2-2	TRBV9	ASSVAANTGELF
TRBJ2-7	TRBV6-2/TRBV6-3	ASSYQGTAIHEQY
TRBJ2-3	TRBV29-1	SVLQRGLPDRITDTQY
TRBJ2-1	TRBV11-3	ASSQGLAGGNEQF
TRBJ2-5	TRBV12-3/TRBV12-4	ASSLGTSGGVETQY
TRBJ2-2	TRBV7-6	ASSPMTGAGELF
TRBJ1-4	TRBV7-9	ASSLRVRKNEKLF
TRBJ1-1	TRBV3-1	ASSQVRNTEAF
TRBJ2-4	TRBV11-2	ASSIHQTGSSVYQNIQY
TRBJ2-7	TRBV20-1	SARDRESKLLYEQY
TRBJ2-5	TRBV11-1	ASSYGSGETQY
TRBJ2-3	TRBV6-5	ASSLGNSPGPPRLTDTQY
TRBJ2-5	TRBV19	ASSIAPPRETQY
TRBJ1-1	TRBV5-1	ASSLANLRDTEAF
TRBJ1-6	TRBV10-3	AISGTDNSPLH
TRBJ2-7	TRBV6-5	ASSKTGTGAGEQY
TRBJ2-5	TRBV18	ASSHPTGSQETQY
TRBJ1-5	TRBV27	ASSSPGQPQH
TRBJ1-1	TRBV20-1	SATDRADAF
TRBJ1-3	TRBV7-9	ASRPRDRARDTIY
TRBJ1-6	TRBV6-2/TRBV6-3	ASSYRRDATYNSPLH
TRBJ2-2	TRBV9	ASSPNPRGSTGELF
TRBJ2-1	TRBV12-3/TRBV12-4	ASSTMGLAGNEQF
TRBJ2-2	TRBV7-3	ASGRSGAASTGELF
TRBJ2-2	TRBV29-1	SVGDRGELF
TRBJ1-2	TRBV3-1	ASSPRGVGYT
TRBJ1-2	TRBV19	ASSILGFYGYT
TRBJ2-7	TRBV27	ASSLREGTGEQY
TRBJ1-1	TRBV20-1	SARPNGNTEAF
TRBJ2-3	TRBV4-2	ASSQVAVSGGNTDTQY
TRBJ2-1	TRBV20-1	SATPGLAGANEQF